This entry is about one T cell receptor (beta chain). The sample belongs to a study of glioma-infiltrating T cells after dendritic cell vaccination. This CDR3 contains 17 residues. Trimming left V 2 bases short and J 4 bases short, with 20 bases between. The germline CDR1 and CDR2 sequences are SGHVS and FNYEAQ. Clones were sequenced by immunoSEQ multiplex PCR, and TCRdb holds only the in-frame ones, with some missing. The sample has just over 95,000 clones; roughly three quarters are singletons. The chain joins TRBV7-6 to TRBJ2-5; D is possibly TRBD1 (6 bases). Sequences were derived from blood, sampled before dendritic cell vaccination. The receptor was isolated from a human donor with glioblastoma. The CDR3 region has the DNA TGTGCCAGCAGCTTATCTACAGGACAGTGGCTGCGAGAGACCCAGTACTTC. Its protein is CASSLSTGQWLRETQYF.